The clone carrying this T cell receptor (beta chain) has just one count. As yet, its antigen is unknown. The CDR3 contains 13 residues. Trimming cost V 11 bases and J 2 bases; bases outside gene matches: 6. In germline, CDR1 is MDHEN, CDR2 SYDVKM. These data come from a study of OX40 agonist ivuxolimab in advanced cancers. Study details: Prior anti-PD-1, anti-PD-L1 or anti-CTLA-4 therapy was allowed; less than 45% had some. Partial responses occurred in three patients (one hepatocellular carcinoma, two cutaneous melanoma).

Study-level points and caveats: Normalized T-cell clonal expansion was also low in a subset of nonresponders. The mean number of expanded clones was higher in CD8+ T cells than in CD4+.

Produced via immunoSEQ multiplex PCR; TCRdb's table is partial and in-frame only. The repertoire has about 160,000 clones, 94% of them found once; the top ten carry about 0.31%. Specimen: CD4+ or CD8+ T cells sorted from blood, collected in a trial of the OX40 agonist ivuxolimab. This receptor was obtained from an adult with an advanced solid tumor such as melanoma, head and neck, liver or kidney cancer. This rearrangement joins TRBV28 to TRBJ2-3; TRBD2 matches 8 bases. DNA for the CDR3: TGTGCCGTGGATAGCGGGGCCACAGATACGCAGTATTTT. Amino acids: CAVDSGATDTQYF.